This TCR beta chain was identified during a study of T-cell reconstitution after alpha-beta-depleted transplantation in children. In its sample, this clonotype was seen a few times. The TCRbeta library was prepared with unique molecular identifiers. TCRdb re-called the PCR reads through MiXCR, storing one row per CDR3 protein. The sample lists hundreds of thousands of distinct CDR3 sequences; over 10% were seen once. CDR1 is MNHEY, CDR2 SMNVEV, per germline (reference sequence). V was cut by 5 bases and J by 10 bases, with 18 bases left in between. This CDR3 has 14 amino acids. The source material was PBMCs, sampled before TCRalphabeta/CD19-depleted stem cell transplant. This TCR derives from a girl aged 2 to 9 with congenital amegakaryocytic thrombocytopenia, due to receive a stem cell transplant. The rearrangement uses TRBV27 and TRBJ2-1; maybe TRBD2 (6 bases). CDR3: CASSENGGLGEQFF. CDR3 DNA sequence: TGTGCCAGCAGTGAGAATGGAGGGCTAGGCGAGCAGTTCTTC.